This T cell receptor (beta chain) appears in the sequencing data of a study of blood T cell repertoires in COVID-19. Measured with immunoSEQ multiplex PCR; TCRdb has only the in-frame clones, and not every one. This sample has over 350,000 clones, with 88% found just once. CDR1 is MNHNS and CDR2 is SASEGT in the germline V gene. The CDR3 is 15 residues long. The V gene lost 2 bases and the J gene lost 1 base, with 11 bases spanning the gap. The sequence derives from a woman in her twenties or thirties with acute COVID-19. V is TRBV6-1 and J is TRBJ1-1; no clear D. The sample comprised PBMCs or T cells enriched from blood (not recorded which). CDR3 sequence (DNA): TGTGCCAGCAGTGAATACACAGCCTCGAACACTGAAGCTTTCTTT. Its translation: CASSEYTASNTEAFF.